This is a list of T cell receptor beta chains from one sample in a study of T cell changes during pregnancy in multiple sclerosis. Sequenced by immunoSEQ multiplex PCR; TCRdb stores in-frame clones only, minus some. The profile shows fewer than 95,000 clones, 94% of them singletons. This material consisted of peripheral blood, taken in the third trimester of pregnancy. The receptors originated from a female donor with multiple sclerosis, enrolled in a pregnancy study. Both conserved end residues are part of each CDR3. The D gene is left open where the match is weak. Clone size appears in some rows only: once, few, many, or a class for an expanded clone.

D gene	V gene	clone size	J gene	CDR3 DNA	CDR3 protein
.	TRBV21-1	.	TRBJ2-7	TGTGCCAGCAGCAAAGCTTCCAATAGCTCCTACGAGCAGTACTTC	CASSKASNSSYEQYF
.	TRBV4-1	.	TRBJ2-7	TGCGCCAGCAGCCAAGATCAGTTGGGTGGGAGCTCCTACGAGCAGTACTTC	CASSQDQLGGSSYEQYF
.	TRBV7-2	.	TRBJ2-5	TGTGCCAGCAGTCCTAGACCCGGAGGGCAGCAGACCCAGTACTTC	CASSPRPGGQQTQYF
TRBD2	TRBV19	.	TRBJ2-7	TGTGCCAGTAGTGCCCAGGCTGCTAGCGGGAGGGATTACGAGCAGTACTTC	CASSAQAASGRDYEQYF
TRBD1	TRBV14	.	TRBJ1-4	TGTGCCAGCAGCCAAGTTGCAGGGGGTCGTGAAAAACTGTTTTTT	CASSQVAGGREKLFF
TRBD2	TRBV5-1	.	TRBJ2-3	TGCGCCAGCAGCTCGGGACTAGCGGGAGGTACTAGCACAGATACGCAGTATTTT	CASSSGLAGGTSTDTQYF
.	TRBV6-6	.	TRBJ1-5	TGTGCCAGCAGTGACAGAAATAGCAATCAGCCCCAGCATTTT	CASSDRNSNQPQHF
.	TRBV7-9	.	TRBJ1-4	TGTGCCAGCAGCTGGGAGAGTAATGAAAAACTGTTTTTT	CASSWESNEKLFF
TRBD2	TRBV28	.	TRBJ2-1	TGTGCCAGCAGTCAGGTAGCGGGAGGGTCCAATGAGCAGTTCTTC	CASSQVAGGSNEQFF
.	TRBV25-1	.	TRBJ1-5	TGTGCCAGCAGTGAATTCGGGGGTAATCAGCCCCAGCATTTT	CASSEFGGNQPQHF
.	TRBV6-4	.	TRBJ2-6	TGTGCCAGCAGTCGGGAGATTTTCGGATCTGGGGCCAACGTCCTGACTTTC	CASSREIFGSGANVLTF
.	TRBV5-8	.	TRBJ1-5	TGTGCCAGCAGAACGGAGGCGAGTCAGCCCCAGCATTTT	CASRTEASQPQHF
.	TRBV27	.	TRBJ2-7	TGTGCCAGCAGTTTCAGGGTTCCTACCTACGAGCAGTACTTC	CASSFRVPTYEQYF
.	TRBV7-2	.	TRBJ2-5	TGTGCCAGCAGCCTTGGGGGCCTAGAGACCCAGTACTTC	CASSLGGLETQYF
.	TRBV5-6	.	TRBJ1-2	TGTGCCAGCAGCCTACCTCTCTCCTATGGCTACACCTTC	CASSLPLSYGYTF
TRBD1	TRBV19	.	TRBJ1-5	TGTGCCTGCAGGGCACAGGGGTCCCAACATCAGCCCCAGCATTTT	CACRAQGSQHQPQHF
.	TRBV6-1	.	TRBJ2-3	TGTGCCAGCCAGCAGGGAAATACGCAGTATTTT	CASQQGNTQYF
.	TRBV10-3	.	TRBJ1-1	TGTGCCATCAGTGACTGGACGGGACTGCTGAACACTGAAGCTTTCTTT	CAISDWTGLLNTEAFF
TRBD1	TRBV19	.	TRBJ1-3	TGTGCCAGTAGCAGGACAGGGTCGACTGGAAACACCATATATTTT	CASSRTGSTGNTIYF
TRBD1	TRBV18	.	TRBJ2-3	TGTGCCAGCTCACCACCTGGGACAGCCAGCACAGATACGCAGTATTTT	CASSPPGTASTDTQYF
TRBD2	TRBV11-3	.	TRBJ2-3	TGTGCCAGCAGCCCAGGGACTAGCGGGAGGGCCAACACAGATACGCAGTATTTT	CASSPGTSGRANTDTQYF
.	TRBV10-2	.	TRBJ1-1	TGCGCCAGCAGCGCCGGGGGTTACACTGAAGCTTTCTTT	CASSAGGYTEAFF
TRBD1	TRBV28	.	TRBJ2-5	TGTGCCAGCAGCCCCTCCGGGACAGCTCAAGAGACCCAGTACTTC	CASSPSGTAQETQYF
TRBD1	TRBV29-1	.	TRBJ2-1	TGCAGCGCTCGACTGTTGGACAGGGTCGGCGATGAGCAGTTCTTC	CSARLLDRVGDEQFF
.	TRBV7-6	once	TRBJ2-1	TGTGCCAGCAGCCAGGGTGGGTGGGAGCAGTTCTTC	CASSQGGWEQFF
.	TRBV6-5	.	TRBJ1-1	TGTGCCAGCAGTTTTACAGGAACCACTGAAGCTTTCTTT	CASSFTGTTEAFF
.	TRBV7-2	.	TRBJ2-2	TGTGCCAGCAGCTCCTACACCGGGGAGCTGTTTTTT	CASSSYTGELFF
TRBD2	TRBV7-6	.	TRBJ2-7	TGTGCCAGCAGCTTAGGGCCTAGCGGGAGGGCCTTCAACGAGCAGTACTTC	CASSLGPSGRAFNEQYF
.	TRBV4-3	once	TRBJ1-1	TGCGCCAGCAGCCACAATTTTCAGGACACTGAAGCTTTCTTT	CASSHNFQDTEAFF
TRBD2	TRBV4-2	.	TRBJ2-7	TGTGCCAGCAGCCAAGAAGCTAGCGGAGACTCCTACGAGCAGTACTTC	CASSQEASGDSYEQYF
.	TRBV7-2	.	TRBJ2-5	TGTGCCAGCAGCTTACCAGGGCAGGGTAGAGAGACCCAGTACTTC	CASSLPGQGRETQYF
TRBD1	TRBV10-3	.	TRBJ1-1	TGTGCCATCAGTGAGGGGAACAGGGGAAACACTGAAGCTTTCTTT	CAISEGNRGNTEAFF
TRBD1	TRBV5-6	.	TRBJ1-5	TGTGCCAGCAGCTTGGGGACAGGGGGGAGTGGCAATCAGCCCCAGCATTTT	CASSLGTGGSGNQPQHF
.	TRBV9	.	TRBJ2-1	TGTGCCAGCAGCCCATCGGGGCTAGCGTCCTACAATGAGCAGTTCTTC	CASSPSGLASYNEQFF
.	TRBV23-1	.	TRBJ2-2	TGCGCCAGCAGTCAGTACTATAAGAACACCGGGGAGCTGTTTTTT	CASSQYYKNTGELFF
TRBD1	TRBV6-6	.	TRBJ2-2	TGTGCCAGCAGTTACTCTAGACAGGGCACCGGGGAGCTGTTTTTT	CASSYSRQGTGELFF
TRBD1	TRBV28	.	TRBJ2-7	TGTGCCAGCAGTTTATTTGTCGGCGGACAGGGGGCACAGCAGTACTTC	CASSLFVGGQGAQQYF
.	TRBV6-5	.	TRBJ2-5	TGTGCCAGCAGTATAGGACATTTCGAGACCCAGTACTTC	CASSIGHFETQYF
.	TRBV19	once	TRBJ2-7	TGTGCCAGTAGTAATACTAGAACCCTCGGGGAGCAGTACTTC	CASSNTRTLGEQYF
TRBD1	TRBV28	.	TRBJ2-5	TGTGCCAGCAGTATCCCCCGACAGGGGTTCGAGACCCAGTACTTC	CASSIPRQGFETQYF
TRBD2	TRBV6-6	.	TRBJ2-7	TGTGCCAGCAGCCACACTAGCGGGAGAACGGAGCAGTACTTC	CASSHTSGRTEQYF
TRBD1	TRBV7-8	.	TRBJ2-3	TGTGCCAGCAGCCCCAGGGGGCAGGCTGTCGCAGATACGCAGTATTTT	CASSPRGQAVADTQYF
TRBD2	TRBV2	.	TRBJ2-7	TGTGCCAGCAGTCTCGGGGGGGGCGGACCCTACGAGCAGTACTTC	CASSLGGGGPYEQYF
.	TRBV27	.	TRBJ2-7	TGTGCCAGCACTAGCTCCGGACTGGCCCACGAGCAGTACTTC	CASTSSGLAHEQYF
.	TRBV7-2	.	TRBJ2-7	TGTGCCAGCAGCTTACTCAAACTCGGGGGTGAGCAGTACTTC	CASSLLKLGGEQYF
.	TRBV5-1	.	TRBJ1-1	TGCGCCAGCAGCTTGGATGGACAGATGAACACTGAAGCTTTCTTT	CASSLDGQMNTEAFF
.	TRBV7-9	once	TRBJ2-1	TGTGCCAGCACCCCTGGGGGGGCCGGGGAGCAGTTCTTC	CASTPGGAGEQFF
TRBD2	TRBV11-3	.	TRBJ2-3	TGTGCCAGCAGTTGGGGGGGGGATACGCAGTATTTT	CASSWGGDTQYF
.	TRBV7-9	.	TRBJ1-5	TGTGCCAGCAGCTCGCAGGGAAATCAGCCCCAGCATTTT	CASSSQGNQPQHF
TRBD2	TRBV9	.	TRBJ2-1	TGTGCCAGCAGCGTCGGACTAGCGGGAGGGCCAGCCGAGCAGTTCTTC	CASSVGLAGGPAEQFF
TRBD1	TRBV2	.	TRBJ1-5	TGTGCCAGCAGAGCTGGGACAGGAGGACGACAGCCCCAGCATTTT	CASRAGTGGRQPQHF
.	TRBV11-3	.	TRBJ2-7	TGTGCCAGCAGCCCGCCCAACTCTCGGGAGCAGTACTTC	CASSPPNSREQYF
.	TRBV7-8	.	TRBJ1-1	TGTGCCAGCACCTTATGGGAGGGGAGGTACACTGAAGCTTTCTTT	CASTLWEGRYTEAFF
.	TRBV7-9	.	TRBJ1-4	TGTGCCAGCAGCCCCGCACAGGGAGTCACTAATGAAAAACTGTTTTTT	CASSPAQGVTNEKLFF
.	TRBV7-9	.	TRBJ2-3	TGTGCCAGCAGCTCCTCGGATACGCAGTATTTT	CASSSSDTQYF
TRBD1	TRBV7-9	once	TRBJ2-7	TGTGCCAGCAGCCCAACCCAGGGGGCGAAATACGAGCAGTACTTC	CASSPTQGAKYEQYF
.	TRBV2	.	TRBJ1-2	TGTGCCAGCAGTACTAGGGTTTTCGGCTACACCTTC	CASSTRVFGYTF